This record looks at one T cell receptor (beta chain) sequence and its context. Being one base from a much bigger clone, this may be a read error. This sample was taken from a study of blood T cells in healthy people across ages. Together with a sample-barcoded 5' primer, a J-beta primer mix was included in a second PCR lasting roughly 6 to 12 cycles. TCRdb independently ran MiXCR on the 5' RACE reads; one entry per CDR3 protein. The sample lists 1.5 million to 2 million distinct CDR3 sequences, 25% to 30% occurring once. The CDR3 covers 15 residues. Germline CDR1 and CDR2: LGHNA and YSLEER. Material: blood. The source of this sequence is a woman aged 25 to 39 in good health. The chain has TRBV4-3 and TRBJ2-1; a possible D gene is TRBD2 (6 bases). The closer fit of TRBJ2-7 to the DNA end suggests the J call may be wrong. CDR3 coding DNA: TGCGCCAGCAGCCGACTACGGGAGTCCTACAATGAGCAGTACTTC. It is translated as CASSRLRESYNEQYF.